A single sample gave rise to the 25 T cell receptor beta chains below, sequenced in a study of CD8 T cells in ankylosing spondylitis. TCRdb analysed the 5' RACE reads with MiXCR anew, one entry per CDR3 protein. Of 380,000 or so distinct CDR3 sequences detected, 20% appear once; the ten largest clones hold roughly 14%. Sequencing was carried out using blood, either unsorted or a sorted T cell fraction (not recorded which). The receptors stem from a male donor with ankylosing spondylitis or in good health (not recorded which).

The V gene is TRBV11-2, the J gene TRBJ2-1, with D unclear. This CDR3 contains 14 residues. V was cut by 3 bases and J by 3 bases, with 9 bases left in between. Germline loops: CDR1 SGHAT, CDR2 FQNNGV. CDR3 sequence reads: CASSFTPNYNEQFF. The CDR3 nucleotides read TGTGCCAGCAGCTTCACGCCGAACTACAATGAGCAGTTCTTC.

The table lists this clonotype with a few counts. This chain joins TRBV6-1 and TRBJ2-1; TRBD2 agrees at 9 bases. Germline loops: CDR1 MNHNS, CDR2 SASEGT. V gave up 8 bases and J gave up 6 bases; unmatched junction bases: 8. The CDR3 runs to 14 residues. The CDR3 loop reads CASHLAGTFNEQFF. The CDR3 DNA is TGTGCCAGCCACCTAGCGGGGACTTTCAATGAGCAGTTCTTC.

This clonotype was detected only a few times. CDR3 nucleotides: TGTGCCAGCAGTTACGCGGGGGAGAACACTGAAGCTTTCTTT. Translated, it gives CASSYAGENTEAFF. This sequence joins TRBV6-5 and TRBJ1-1; D possibly corresponds to TRBD1 (5 bases). The CDR3 sequence is 14 residues long. With 2 bases removed from V and 1 base from J, the gap between germline ends came to 8 bases. Germline assignment: CDR1 MNHEY and CDR2 SVGAGI.

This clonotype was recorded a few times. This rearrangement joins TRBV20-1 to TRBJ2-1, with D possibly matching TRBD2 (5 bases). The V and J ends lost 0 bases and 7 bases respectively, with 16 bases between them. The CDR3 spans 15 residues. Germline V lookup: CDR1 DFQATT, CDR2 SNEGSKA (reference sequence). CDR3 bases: TGCAGTGCTAGAGAGGAGGCGGCCTTTTGGAATGAGCAGTTCTTC. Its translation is CSAREEAAFWNEQFF.

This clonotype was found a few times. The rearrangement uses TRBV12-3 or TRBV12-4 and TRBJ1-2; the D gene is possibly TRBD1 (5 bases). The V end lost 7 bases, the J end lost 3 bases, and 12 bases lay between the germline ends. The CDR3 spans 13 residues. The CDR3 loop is CASMEGVYYGYTF. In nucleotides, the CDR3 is TGTGCCAGCATGGAAGGGGTGTACTATGGCTACACCTTC.

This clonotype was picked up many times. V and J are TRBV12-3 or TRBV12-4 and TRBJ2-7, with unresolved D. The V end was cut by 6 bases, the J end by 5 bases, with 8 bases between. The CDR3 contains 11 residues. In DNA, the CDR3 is TGTGCCAGCAGCTCTACCAACGAGCAGTACTTC. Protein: CASSSTNEQYF.

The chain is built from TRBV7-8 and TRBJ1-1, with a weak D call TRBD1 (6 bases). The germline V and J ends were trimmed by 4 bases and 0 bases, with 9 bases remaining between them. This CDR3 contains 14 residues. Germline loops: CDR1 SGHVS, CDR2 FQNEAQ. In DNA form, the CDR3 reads TGTGCCAGCAGCTCAGGACAGCTGAACACTGAAGCTTTCTTT. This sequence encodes CASSSGQLNTEAFF.

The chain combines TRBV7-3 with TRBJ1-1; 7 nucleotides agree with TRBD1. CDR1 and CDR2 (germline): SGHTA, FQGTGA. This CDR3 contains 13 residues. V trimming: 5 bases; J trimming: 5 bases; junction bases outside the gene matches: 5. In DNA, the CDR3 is TGTGCCAGCAGCCCTACAGGGGTTACTGAAGCTTTCTTT. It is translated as CASSPTGVTEAFF.

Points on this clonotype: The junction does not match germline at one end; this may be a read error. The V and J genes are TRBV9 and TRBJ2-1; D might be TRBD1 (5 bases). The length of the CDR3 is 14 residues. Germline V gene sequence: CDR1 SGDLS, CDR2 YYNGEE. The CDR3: CASSADSSYNGQFF. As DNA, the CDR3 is TGTGCCAGCAGCGCCGACAGCTCCTACAATGGGCAGTTCTTC.

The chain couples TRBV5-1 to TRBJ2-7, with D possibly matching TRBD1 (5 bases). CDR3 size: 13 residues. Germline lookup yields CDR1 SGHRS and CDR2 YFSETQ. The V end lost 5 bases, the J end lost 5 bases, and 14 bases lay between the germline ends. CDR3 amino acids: CASRQELWDEQYF. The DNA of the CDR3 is TGCGCCAGCAGACAGGAGCTCTGGGACGAGCAGTACTTC.

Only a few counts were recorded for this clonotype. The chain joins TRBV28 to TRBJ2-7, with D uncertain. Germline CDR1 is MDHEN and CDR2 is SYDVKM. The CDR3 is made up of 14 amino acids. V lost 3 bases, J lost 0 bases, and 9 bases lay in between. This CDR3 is CASSLGYISYEQYF. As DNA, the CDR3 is TGTGCCAGCAGTTTGGGTTACATCTCCTACGAGCAGTACTTC.

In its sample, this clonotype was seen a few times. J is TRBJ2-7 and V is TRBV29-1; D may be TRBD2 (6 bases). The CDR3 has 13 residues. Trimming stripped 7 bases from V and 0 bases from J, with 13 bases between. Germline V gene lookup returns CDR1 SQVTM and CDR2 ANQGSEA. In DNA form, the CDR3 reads TGCAGCGGGGTGGTGGACTACTCCTACGAGCAGTACTTC. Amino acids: CSGVVDYSYEQYF.

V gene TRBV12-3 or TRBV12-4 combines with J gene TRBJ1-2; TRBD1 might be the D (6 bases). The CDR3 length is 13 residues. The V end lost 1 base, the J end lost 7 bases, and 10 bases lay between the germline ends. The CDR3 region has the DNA TGTGCCAGCAGTTTAGGAGGGGGGGGTGGCTACACCTTC. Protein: CASSLGGGGGYTF.

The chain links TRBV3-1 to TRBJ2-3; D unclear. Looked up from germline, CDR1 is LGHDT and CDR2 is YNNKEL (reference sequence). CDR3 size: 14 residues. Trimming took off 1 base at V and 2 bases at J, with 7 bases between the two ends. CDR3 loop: CASSQASVTDTQYF. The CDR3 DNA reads TGTGCCAGCAGCCAAGCGAGCGTCACAGATACGCAGTATTTT.

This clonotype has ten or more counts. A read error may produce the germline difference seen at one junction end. The CDR3 spells CASSSHQADTQYF. CDR3 sequence (DNA): TGTGCTAGCAGTTCCCATCAGGCAGATACGCAGTATTTT. The J gene is TRBJ2-3, the V gene TRBV7-7; D is unresolved. CDR3 length: 13 amino acids. Germline lookup yields CDR1 SSHAT and CDR2 FNYEAQ (reference sequence).

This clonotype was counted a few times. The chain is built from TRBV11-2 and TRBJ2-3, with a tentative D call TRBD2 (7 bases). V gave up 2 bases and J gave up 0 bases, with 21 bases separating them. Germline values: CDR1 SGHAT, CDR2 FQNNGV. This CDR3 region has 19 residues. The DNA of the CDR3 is TGTGCCAGCAGCTTAAAAGTGGGGGGGGGGCCACTAAGCACAGATACGCAGTATTTT. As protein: CASSLKVGGGPLSTDTQYF.

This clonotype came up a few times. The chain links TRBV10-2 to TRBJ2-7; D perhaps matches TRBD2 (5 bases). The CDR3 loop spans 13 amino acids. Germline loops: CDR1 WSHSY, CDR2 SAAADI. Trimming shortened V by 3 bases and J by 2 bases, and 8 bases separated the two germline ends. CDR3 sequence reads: CASSDDGTYEQYF. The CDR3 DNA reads TGCGCCAGCAGTGATGACGGGACCTACGAGCAGTACTTC.

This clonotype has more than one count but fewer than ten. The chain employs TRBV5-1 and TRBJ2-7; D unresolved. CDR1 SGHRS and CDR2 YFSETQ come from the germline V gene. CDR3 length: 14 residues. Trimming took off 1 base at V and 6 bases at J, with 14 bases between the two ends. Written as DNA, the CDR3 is TGCGCCAGCAGCTTGTACGGCACGGTAACCGAGCAGTACTTC. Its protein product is CASSLYGTVTEQYF.

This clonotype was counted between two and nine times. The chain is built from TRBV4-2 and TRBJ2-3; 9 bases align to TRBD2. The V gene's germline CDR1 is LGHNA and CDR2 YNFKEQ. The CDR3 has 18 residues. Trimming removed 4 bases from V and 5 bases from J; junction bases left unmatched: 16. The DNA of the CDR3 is TGTGCCAGCAGCCCTCCAGCTAGCGGGACCGACGGTGGAGATACGCAGTATTTT. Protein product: CASSPPASGTDGGDTQYF.

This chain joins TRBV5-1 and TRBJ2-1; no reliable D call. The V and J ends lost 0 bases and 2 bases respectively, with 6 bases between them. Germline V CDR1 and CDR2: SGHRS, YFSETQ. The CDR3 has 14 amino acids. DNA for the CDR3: TGCGCCAGCAGCTTGGACGCCACCTACAATGAGCAGTTCTTC. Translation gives CASSLDATYNEQFF.

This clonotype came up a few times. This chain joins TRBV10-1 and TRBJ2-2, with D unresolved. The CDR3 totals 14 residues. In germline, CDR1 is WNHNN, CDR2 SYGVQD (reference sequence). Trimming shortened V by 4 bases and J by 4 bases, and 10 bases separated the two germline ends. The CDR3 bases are TGCGCCAGCAGTGCAGATATGACCACCGGGGAGCTGTTTTTT. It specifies CASSADMTTGELFF.

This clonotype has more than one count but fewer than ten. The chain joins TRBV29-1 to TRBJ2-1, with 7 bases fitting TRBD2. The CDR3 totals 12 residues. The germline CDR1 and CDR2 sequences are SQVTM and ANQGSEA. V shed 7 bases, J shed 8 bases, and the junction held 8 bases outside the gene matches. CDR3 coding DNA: TGCAGCGGGGTACTAGCGCTGCATGAGCAGTTCTTC. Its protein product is CSGVLALHEQFF.

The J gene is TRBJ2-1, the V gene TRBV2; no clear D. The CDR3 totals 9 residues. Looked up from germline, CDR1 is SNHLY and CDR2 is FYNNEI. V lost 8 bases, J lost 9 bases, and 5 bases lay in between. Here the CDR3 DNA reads TGTGCCAGCGGTGGTGAGCAGTTCTTC. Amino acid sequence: CASGGEQFF. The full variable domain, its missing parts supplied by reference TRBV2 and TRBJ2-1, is EPEVTQTPSHQVTQMGQEVILRCVPISNHLYFYWYRQILGQKVEFLVSFYNNEISEKSEIFDDQFSVERPDGSNFTLKIRSTKLEDSAMYFCASGGEQFFGPGTRLTVL.

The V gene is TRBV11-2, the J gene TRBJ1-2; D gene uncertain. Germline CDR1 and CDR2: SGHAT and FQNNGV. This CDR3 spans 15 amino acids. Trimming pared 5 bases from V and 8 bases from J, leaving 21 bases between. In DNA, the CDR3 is TGTGCCAGCAGCACTCCAAGCGCAGATTCGGAGGGCTACACCTTC. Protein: CASSTPSADSEGYTF. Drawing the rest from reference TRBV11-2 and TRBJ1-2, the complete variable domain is EAGVAQSPRYKIIEKRQSVAFWCNPISGHATLYWYQQILGQGPKLLIQFQNNGVVDDSQLPKDRFSAERLKGVDSTLKIQPAKLEDSAVYLCASSTPSADSEGYTFGSGTRLTVV.

The CDR3 spells CASSMGVSYNEQFF. The DNA for the CDR3 is TGTGCCAGCAGTATGGGGGTATCCTACAATGAGCAGTTCTTC. V usage is TRBV6-2 or TRBV6-3 and J usage is TRBJ2-1; D may match TRBD1 or TRBD2 (5 bases each). Germline CDR1 is MNHEY and CDR2 is SVGEGT. CDR3 length equals 14 residues. Trimming cost V 5 bases and J 1 base, with 9 bases left between them.